This T cell receptor (beta chain) was identified during a study of control samples from healthy donors and cancer patients. Germline V CDR1 and CDR2: MNHNY, SVGAGI (reference sequence). The CDR3 consists of 15 residues. V gave up 0 bases and J gave up 4 bases, with 12 bases separating them. TCRdb's table, derived via immunoSEQ multiplex PCR, lists solely in-frame clones and lacks some. The sample has some 120,000 clones, more than 80% seen once. The clonotype originates from a woman aged 45-59 years with colorectal cancer. Sequencing input: PBMCs. This rearrangement joins TRBV6-6 to TRBJ2-5; possible D gene TRBD1, 5 bases. The CDR3 DNA is TGTGCCAGCAGTTACTCCCCAGGGCAGGGAGAGACCCAGTACTTC. This gives the protein CASSYSPGQGETQYF.